This is a list of T cell receptor beta chains from one sample in a study of cytomegalovirus exposure and HLA in healthy donors. Generated by immunoSEQ multiplex PCR, the TCRdb table keeps only in-frame clones and is missing some. The repertoire holds 200,000 or so clones, with over 65% as singletons. Material for sequencing was PBMCs. Source of these receptors: a man between 18 and 35 years old in good health and CMV-seropositive. Each CDR3 is given with its conserved first and last residue. A D gene is named only where the DNA matches it firmly. Only some rows state a clone size, as once, few, many or a class for expanded clones.

d_call,v_call,j_call,clone_size,cdr3_aa,cdr3_nt
-,TRBV6-5,TRBJ1-2,-,CASMGGSWAYGYTF,TGTGCCAGCATGGGGGGGAGTTGGGCCTATGGCTACACCTTC
-,TRBV9,TRBJ2-7,-,CASSFAGGTPDSYEQYF,TGTGCCAGCAGCTTCGCAGGTGGGACACCAGATTCCTACGAGCAGTACTTC
TRBD2,TRBV19,TRBJ2-7,few,CASSAVGGEEQYF,TGTGCCAGTAGTGCCGTTGGGGGGGAAGAGCAGTACTTC
-,TRBV11-2,TRBJ2-3,-,CASSFLHTTDTQYF,TGTGCCAGCAGCTTTCTTCACACCACAGATACGCAGTATTTT
TRBD1,TRBV19,TRBJ2-7,-,CASSIDHQVGQPYEQYF,TGTGCCAGTAGTATAGATCATCAAGTGGGACAGCCGTACGAGCAGTACTTC
-,TRBV27,TRBJ1-5,-,CASSPRLGLAGGPQHF,TGTGCCAGCAGTCCACGATTGGGGTTGGCGGGCGGCCCCCAGCATTTT
TRBD2,TRBV19,TRBJ2-7,-,CASSIVSGRMDEQYF,TGTGCCAGTAGTATAGTTAGCGGGAGGATGGACGAGCAGTACTTC
TRBD2,TRBV9,TRBJ2-1,-,CASSIQREGLFF,TGTGCCAGCAGCATCCAGCGGGAGGGCCTGTTCTTC
TRBD2,TRBV13,TRBJ2-4,-,CASSLGVAGEFPLAKNIQYF,TGTGCCAGCAGCTTAGGGGTAGCGGGTGAGTTCCCATTAGCCAAAAACATTCAGTACTTC
-,TRBV2,TRBJ2-2,-,CASSALGWISGELFF,TGTGCCAGCAGCGCCCTCGGGTGGATTTCCGGGGAGCTGTTTTTT
TRBD2,TRBV5-1,TRBJ2-1,-,CASFPGGDNEQFF,TGCGCCAGCTTCCCCGGGGGGGACAATGAGCAGTTCTTC
-,TRBV7-9,TRBJ2-3,-,CASRGEQGPTDTQYF,TGTGCCAGCAGGGGGGAACAGGGACCCACAGATACGCAGTATTTT
-,TRBV11-2,TRBJ2-7,-,CASSLVPSEQYF,TGTGCCAGCAGCTTAGTACCGAGTGAGCAGTACTTC
TRBD2,TRBV28,TRBJ2-6,-,CASSSPGGGDNVLTF,TGTGCCAGCAGTTCCCCGGGGGGGGGTGACAACGTCCTGACTTTC
-,TRBV14,TRBJ1-2,-,CASSQDRFYGYTF,TGTGCCAGCAGCCAAGATCGGTTCTATGGCTACACCTTC
-,TRBV4-3,TRBJ2-7,-,CASSQIRGLSEQYF,TGCGCCAGCAGCCAAATAAGGGGACTTAGCGAGCAGTACTTC
TRBD2,TRBV6-6,TRBJ2-1,-,CASSYIASGRDNEQFF,TGTGCCAGCAGTTACATCGCTAGCGGGAGGGACAATGAGCAGTTCTTC
-,TRBV7-9,TRBJ2-2,few,CASSSQSLAGATGELFF,TGTGCCAGCAGCTCACAATCCCTGGCGGGGGCCACCGGGGAGCTGTTTTTT
-,TRBV6-6,TRBJ2-1,-,CASTVGQNYNEQFF,TGTGCCAGCACCGTAGGACAGAACTACAATGAGCAGTTCTTC
-,TRBV30,TRBJ2-3,-,CAWSVQGTDTQYF,TGTGCCTGGAGTGTACAGGGCACAGATACGCAGTATTTT
TRBD2,TRBV30,TRBJ2-1,-,CAWSLAGGIAEQFF,TGTGCCTGGAGCCTAGCGGGAGGGATAGCTGAGCAGTTCTTC
TRBD2,TRBV18,TRBJ2-7,-,CASSLPGGLARTYEQYF,TGTGCCAGCTCACTCCCGGGGGGGCTAGCGAGGACCTACGAGCAGTACTTC
-,TRBV30,TRBJ1-2,few,CACHVSYGYTF,TGTGCCTGCCATGTCAGCTATGGCTACACCTTC